The text below deals with one TCR beta chain. The CDR3 is 15 residues long. Germline CDR1 reads MNHEY; CDR2 reads SMNVEV (reference sequence). V shed 0 bases and J shed 7 bases, with 16 bases lying between them. This sample was taken from a study of blood T cell repertoires in COVID-19. The wider study: The United States, Italy and Spain supplied acute and convalescent COVID-19 samples. The analysed material was cDNA or gDNA that came from T cells, B-cell-depleted T cells, or PBMCs.

In the source study's methods: Reference gene primer amplification yielded estimated nucleated cell counts. TCRdb's copy holds only in-frame clones and misses some; the assay was immunoSEQ multiplex PCR. V and J calls and clone size are as listed in that table; D and trimming were resolved from the DNA. This table has 250,000 to 350,000 clones, more than 80% appearing once. The clonotype comes from a woman under 40 with active or convalescent COVID-19. V gene TRBV27 combines with J gene TRBJ2-7; D might be TRBD2 (5 bases). The material sequenced was peripheral blood. The CDR3 loop reads CASSLSSPPSGEQYF. CDR3 in DNA: TGTGCCAGCAGTTTATCATCCCCACCCTCGGGGGAGCAGTACTTC.